Presented here are 29 T cell receptor beta chains from one specimen sequenced in a study of T cells in Graves' hyperthyroidism and ophthalmopathy. From RNA transcripts, TCR beta CDR3 regions were amplified. HTBI primers were employed in a first-round RT-PCR of the TCR CDR3. TCRdb reprocessed the multiplex PCR reads with MiXCR, giving one entry per CDR3 protein. The repertoire consists of a few hundred thousand distinct CDR3 sequences, with under 60% occurring once and the leading ten covering about 8%. The sequenced sample consisted of peripheral blood or thyroid tissue (not recorded which). The receptors were sampled from a woman aged 18-30 years with Graves' hyperthyroidism.

The J gene is TRBJ2-5, the V gene TRBV15; 8 nucleotides match TRBD2. With V trimmed by 6 bases and J by 11 bases, 17 bases remained unmatched. The V gene's germline CDR1 is LNHNV and CDR2 YYDKDF (reference sequence). CDR3 length: 15 residues. In DNA form, the CDR3 reads TGTGCCACCAGTTCGAGCGGGAGCTCCTACAATGAGCAGTACTTC. Translating gives CATSSSGSSYNEQYF.

This clonotype occurred many times. The chain employs TRBV5-1 and TRBJ1-1; 8 bases map to TRBD1. With 4 bases clipped from V and 0 bases from J, the junction kept 11 bases outside the gene matches. Germline V lookup: CDR1 SGHRS, CDR2 YFSETQ. This CDR3 comprises 17 residues. CDR3: CASSPQGAAAVNTEAFF. DNA of the CDR3: TGCGCCAGCAGCCCGCAGGGGGCGGCCGCCGTGAACACTGAAGCTTTCTTT. The entire variable domain, with the rest obtained from reference TRBV5-1 and TRBJ1-1, is as follows: KAGVTQTPRYLIKTRGQQVTLSCSPISGHRSVSWYQQTPGQGLQFLFEYFSETQRNKGNFPGRFSGRQFSNSRSEMNVSTLELGDSALYLCASSPQGAAAVNTEAFFGQGTRLTVV.

This clonotype was counted at least ten times. The chain employs TRBV5-1 and TRBJ2-7; a weak D match, TRBD1 (5 bases). Germline V gene sequence: CDR1 SGHRS, CDR2 YFSETQ. V was trimmed by 4 bases and J by 6 bases, leaving 14 bases between them. The CDR3 totals 13 residues. The CDR3 loop is CASSTTTDPEQYF. The CDR3 DNA is TGCGCCAGCAGCACAACGACAGACCCCGAGCAGTACTTC. Supplemented by reference TRBV5-1 and TRBJ2-7, the full variable domain reads KAGVTQTPRYLIKTRGQQVTLSCSPISGHRSVSWYQQTPGQGLQFLFEYFSETQRNKGNFPGRFSGRQFSNSRSEMNVSTLELGDSALYLCASSTTTDPEQYFGPGTRLTVT.

This clonotype occurred many times. The chain employs TRBV9 and TRBJ1-2, with D unresolved. Per the germline V gene, CDR1 is SGDLS and CDR2 is YYNGEE. V was cut by 4 bases and J by 7 bases, with 14 bases left in between. The CDR3 is made up of 13 amino acids. The DNA for the CDR3 is TGTGCCAGCAGCCCGGCTTTAGAAATTGGCTACACCTTC. It yields the protein CASSPALEIGYTF.

This clonotype showed up many times. The chain links TRBV6-5 to TRBJ2-7, with 7 bases matching TRBD1. This CDR3 contains 16 residues. Germline trimming cut 4 bases from V and 2 bases from J; bases unmatched to any gene: 11. CDR1 is MNHEY, CDR2 SVGAGI, per germline. CDR3 nucleotide sequence: TGTGCCAGCAGTTCCCCCGACAGGGTCAACACCTACGAGCAGTACTTC. Protein sequence: CASSSPDRVNTYEQYF.

Here the CDR3 DNA reads TGTGCCAGCAGCCAAGGGATACAGGGGGATGGCAATCAGCCCCAGCATTTT. Translated: CASSQGIQGDGNQPQHF. This chain links TRBV4-2 with TRBJ1-5; 8 nucleotides match TRBD1. Germline V CDR1 and CDR2: LGHNA, YNFKEQ. There are 17 residues in the CDR3. The junction had 7 bases not matched to a gene; V was cut back by 1 base and J by 2 bases.

This clonotype was counted only a few times. The V call is TRBV6-5, the J call TRBJ1-2, with no clear D. Looked up from germline, CDR1 is MNHEY and CDR2 is SVGAGI. V was cut by 6 bases and J by 8 bases, with 13 bases left in between. The CDR3 covers 12 residues. Here the CDR3 reads CASSNARAGYTF. DNA of the CDR3: TGTGCCAGCAGCAACGCAAGGGCCGGCTACACCTTC.

The rearrangement uses TRBV3-1 and TRBJ1-2; the D gene is possibly TRBD1 (5 bases). V was pared by 4 bases and J by 0 bases, with 24 bases between. The CDR3 runs 19 residues. Germline CDR1 reads LGHDT; CDR2 reads YNNKEL (reference sequence). This CDR3 reads CASSPSLHPQGIANYGYTF. The CDR3 region has the DNA TGTGCCAGCAGCCCCTCTCTTCACCCCCAGGGTATAGCTAACTATGGCTACACCTTC.

This clonotype appeared a few times. The genes are TRBV20-1 and TRBJ2-2; D might be TRBD2 (5 bases). V was shortened by 5 bases and J by 6 bases, with 10 bases between the two germline ends. This CDR3 comprises 12 residues. Germline CDR1 and CDR2: DFQATT and SNEGSKA (reference sequence). The CDR3 spells CSAALRAGELFF. For the CDR3, the DNA is TGCAGTGCTGCGCTGAGGGCCGGGGAGCTGTTTTTT.

On this clonotype: Given the absence of the conserved phenylalanine or tryptophan at the CDR3 end, a read error is likely. The DNA is omitted, as the CDR3 cannot be located on it reliably, and the CDR3 follows TCRdb's listing. The chain uses TRBV2 and TRBJ2-7; the table calls TRBD2, which could not be checked here. The CDR3 is made up of 9 amino acids, end residues included. Germline loops: CDR1 SNHLY, CDR2 FYNNEI. The CDR3 is CASSFKLAG.

For this clonotype: Since no conserved phenylalanine or tryptophan closes the CDR3, a read error is the likely cause. V and J are TRBV30 and TRBJ1-1; D gene unclear. There are 13 residues in the CDR3. Germline V gene lookup returns CDR1 GTSNPN and CDR2 SVGIG (reference sequence). Trimming left V 3 bases short and J 0 bases short, with 8 bases between. CDR3 protein: CAWRIGVNTEAFL. DNA of the CDR3: TGTGCCTGGAGAATCGGAGTGAACACTGAAGCTTTCCTT.

This clonotype was observed a few times. The chain recombines TRBV5-1 with TRBJ1-4; 8 nucleotides line up with TRBD1. With 4 bases clipped from V and 5 bases from J, the junction kept 4 bases outside the gene matches. CDR3 length: 14 amino acids. Germline CDR1 is SGHRS and CDR2 is YFSETQ. The chain's CDR3 is CASSPDRVNEKLFF. DNA of the CDR3: TGCGCCAGCAGCCCGGACAGGGTGAATGAAAAACTGTTTTTT.

The J gene is TRBJ2-7, the V gene TRBV27, with 8 bases identical to TRBD1. With V trimmed by 5 bases and J by 9 bases, 12 bases remained unmatched. The CDR3 is 14 residues long. The germline V gene encodes CDR1 MNHEY and CDR2 SMNVEV (reference sequence). The CDR3 coding sequence is TGTGCCAGCAGTGGGGCCGAATGGACAGGGTCGCAGTACTTC. Protein product: CASSGAEWTGSQYF.

V and J are TRBV7-2 and TRBJ2-7, with 9 bases matching TRBD2. V trimming: 6 bases; J trimming: 4 bases; junction bases outside the gene matches: 7. The CDR3 runs 14 residues. The germline CDR1 and CDR2 sequences are SGHTA and FQGNSA. The CDR3: CASRIAGAGYEQYF. Written as DNA, the CDR3 is TGTGCCAGCAGGATAGCGGGAGCAGGGTACGAGCAGTACTTC.

The chain carries TRBV12-3 or TRBV12-4 and TRBJ2-5; TRBD2 agrees at 12 bases. The CDR3 consists of 15 residues. The ends lost 4 bases at V and 2 bases at J; junction bases unmatched: 2. The CDR3 nucleotides read TGTGCCAGCAGTTCGACTAGCGGGAGTCAAGAGACCCAGTACTTC. Translation gives CASSSTSGSQETQYF.

In the case of this clonotype: One base away lies a much larger clone, so this may be a sequencing read error. V and J are TRBV5-1 and TRBJ1-5, with unresolved D. The CDR3 contains 16 residues. Germline values: CDR1 SGHRS, CDR2 YFSETQ. This CDR3 reads CVSSLGPGRGNQPQHF. CDR3 coding DNA: TGCGTCAGCAGCTTGGGTCCGGGGAGGGGCAATCAGCCCCAGCATTTT.

This chain uses TRBV7-2 with TRBJ1-2; D is unresolved. Trimming removed 5 bases from V and 4 bases from J, with 8 bases in between. This CDR3 is 12 amino acids long. The germline gives CDR1 SGHTA, CDR2 FQGNSA. As DNA, the CDR3 is TGTGCCAGCAGCGTAGATCCCTATGGCTACACCTTC. Its translation: CASSVDPYGYTF.

This clonotype was seen at least ten times. This chain links TRBV27 with TRBJ2-2; 10 bases are a match to TRBD1. The CDR3 consists of 14 residues. The trim removed 5 bases at V and 6 bases at J, leaving 3 bases unmatched. The germline gives CDR1 MNHEY, CDR2 SMNVEV (reference sequence). This CDR3 is CASSTGTGAGELFF. CDR3 nucleotides: TGTGCCAGCAGTACCGGGACAGGGGCCGGGGAGCTGTTTTTT.

This clonotype was observed at least ten times. This rearrangement joins TRBV19 to TRBJ1-5; D is undetermined. V was trimmed by 9 bases and J by 0 bases, leaving 6 bases between them. CDR1 LNHDA and CDR2 SQIVND come from the germline V gene (reference sequence). This CDR3 region has 12 residues. DNA of the CDR3: TGTGCCAGCACTTATAGCAATCAGCCCCAGCATTTT. Amino acids: CASTYSNQPQHF.

V and J are TRBV7-3 and TRBJ2-7, with D perhaps TRBD1 (6 bases). Germline CDR1 is SGHTA and CDR2 is FQGTGA. Trimming stripped 1 base from V and 6 bases from J, with 16 bases between. The CDR3 runs 15 residues. CDR3 residues: CASSLKRGGGTEQYF. As DNA, the CDR3 is TGTGCCAGCAGCTTAAAAAGAGGTGGGGGCACCGAGCAGTACTTC.

Remarks on this clonotype: A much larger clone differs by one base, so this may be a read error. The rearrangement joins TRBV10-3 to TRBJ1-2; TRBD1 agrees at 7 bases. Germline V gives CDR1 ENHRY, CDR2 SYGVKD. V was pared by 5 bases and J by 8 bases, with 8 bases of the junction left unmatched. This CDR3 spans 13 amino acids. The CDR3 bases are TGTGCCATCAGTCGCGGACAGGCAGACGGCTACACCTTC. Protein product: CAISRGQADGYTF.

This clonotype was detected many times. V gene TRBV7-2 combines with J gene TRBJ2-5; 9 nucleotides align to TRBD2. CDR1 is SGHTA, CDR2 FQGNSA, per germline. V lost 5 bases to trimming and J lost 5 bases; unmatched junction nucleotides: 9. CDR3 length equals 15 residues. CDR3 DNA sequence: TGTGCCAGCAGCCCGATAGCGGGAGTGGGTGAGACCCAGTACTTC. Protein product: CASSPIAGVGETQYF. The full variable domain, completed using reference TRBV7-2 and TRBJ2-5, is GAGVSQSPSNKVTEKGKDVELRCDPISGHTALYWYRQSLGQGLEFLIYFQGNSAPDKSGLPSDRFSAERTGGSVSTLTIQRTQQEDSAVYLCASSPIAGVGETQYFGPGTRLLVL.

The chain is built from TRBV29-1 and TRBJ1-2, with TRBD1 matching 7 bases. The germline CDR1 and CDR2 sequences are SQVTM and ANQGSEA. The CDR3 length is 13 residues. V shed 5 bases and J 6 bases; nucleotides not matched to a gene: 9. The CDR3 protein is CSVSAGQRNGYTF. CDR3 nucleotides: TGCAGCGTTTCTGCGGGACAGAGGAATGGCTACACCTTC.

The rearrangement uses TRBV20-1 and TRBJ1-2, with 10 bases that match TRBD1. V lost 3 bases, J lost 6 bases, and 13 bases stayed unmatched. The CDR3 has 16 amino acids. The V gene's germline CDR1 is DFQATT and CDR2 SNEGSKA (reference sequence). CDR3: CSASGLEIGTGDGYTF. The CDR3 DNA follows: TGCAGTGCTAGTGGTTTGGAAATCGGGACAGGGGATGGCTACACCTTC.

This clonotype came up many times. The V call is TRBV5-1, the J call TRBJ2-5, with D hard to call. CDR1 is SGHRS and CDR2 is YFSETQ in the germline V gene. The V end was cut by 4 bases, the J end by 4 bases, with 14 bases between. The CDR3 contains 14 residues. Here the CDR3 reads CASSLAQVPETQYF. As DNA, the CDR3 is TGCGCCAGCAGCCTCGCCCAGGTCCCAGAGACCCAGTACTTC.

The genes are TRBV29-1 and TRBJ1-4, with a tentative D call TRBD1 (6 bases). Trimming took off 0 bases at V and 7 bases at J, with 15 bases between the two ends. Germline-derived CDR1 and CDR2 are SQVTM and ANQGSEA. There are 15 residues in the CDR3. The CDR3 nucleotides read TGCAGCGTTGAAGATCGGGGGGCAGGGAGTGAAAAACTGTTTTTT. Translation gives CSVEDRGAGSEKLFF.

The V call is TRBV18, the J call TRBJ1-2, with 9 bases lining up with TRBD1. The CDR3 spans 18 residues. Losses at the gene ends were 3 bases for V and 4 bases for J; bases not matched to a gene: 15. CDR1 is KGHSH, CDR2 LQKENI, per germline. The CDR3 loop is CASSPIRGQGLSSYGYTF. The CDR3 nucleotides read TGTGCCAGCTCACCCATAAGGGGACAGGGACTGTCTAGCTATGGCTACACCTTC.

This clonotype showed up many times. This rearrangement joins TRBV4-3 to TRBJ1-2; 7 bases are shared with TRBD1. The CDR3 has 15 amino acids. Per the germline V gene, CDR1 is LGHNA and CDR2 is YSLEER. V was pared by 1 base and J by 5 bases, with 7 bases of the junction left unmatched. The CDR3 here is CASSQGLETGYGYTF. The CDR3 DNA reads as TGCGCCAGCAGCCAAGGACTGGAGACAGGGTATGGCTACACCTTC.

With regard to this clonotype: The junction departs from the called germline gene at one end, perhaps through a read error. The chain employs TRBV7-2 and TRBJ1-2; D ambiguous. The CDR3 is 16 amino acids. Germline assignment: CDR1 SGHTA and CDR2 FQGNSA. The CDR3 here is CASSLWLAGVYNEQLF. CDR3 nucleotides: TGTGCCAGCAGCTTGTGGCTAGCGGGAGTATACAATGAGCAGCTCTTC.